These 21 T cell receptor delta chains were sequenced from one sample in a study of delta chains in infants with herpesvirus infections. Gamma-chain- and delta-chain-specific primers converted PBMC RNA into TCR cDNA. TCRdb reanalysed the RT-PCR reads via CATT. Among 1,500 to 2,000 delta-chain clones, roughly 6.7% were seen once, and the ten largest hold 3% to 4.5%. Here the sequenced sample was peripheral blood, taken at time point 1 of longitudinal follow-up. Receptors originate from a human donor who was a Ugandan infant, either HIV-exposed or HIV-unexposed (not recorded which).

This clone was counted a few times. The chain joins TRDV1 to TRDJ1; TRDD3 matches 7 bases. The CDR3 sequence is 18 residues long. V shed 6 bases, J shed 1 base, and the junction held 17 bases outside the gene matches. CDR1 TSWWSYY and CDR2 QGS come from the germline V gene. CDR3 residues: CALGDYPYWGGCTDKLIF. The CDR3 DNA follows: TGTGCTCTTGGAGATTACCCGTACTGGGGTGGGTGCACCGATAAACTCATCTTT.

By share of the sample, this clone is large. The chain links TRDV1 to TRDJ2; 9 bases are a match to TRDD2. The CDR3 totals 23 residues. In germline, CDR1 is TSWWSYY, CDR2 QGS. V lost 4 bases to trimming and J lost 0 bases; unmatched junction nucleotides: 24. CDR3 in amino acids: CALGGLPTGVRIENPPLTAQLFF. Written as DNA, the CDR3 is TGTGCTCTTGGGGGCCTTCCTACGGGGGTAAGGATAGAAAATCCTCCTTTGACAGCACAACTCTTCTTT.

Within the sample, this clone is medium-sized (0.01 to 0.1%). The chain is built from TRDV1 and TRDJ1; D is undetermined. The V end lost 3 bases, the J end lost 4 bases, and 12 bases lay between the germline ends. Germline CDR1 and CDR2: TSWWSYY and QGS. This CDR3 has 14 residues. The CDR3 sequence is CALGDHFPLDKLIF. The CDR3 bases are TGTGCTCTTGGGGATCACTTTCCCCTCGATAAACTCATCTTT.

This clone was observed a handful of times. The chain links TRDV1 to TRDJ1; no clear D gene. Germline-derived CDR1 and CDR2 are TSWWSYY and QGS. CDR3 length: 14 residues. V was trimmed by 7 bases and J by 0 bases, leaving 12 bases between them. CDR3 loop: CALAITGYTDKLIF. The CDR3 nucleotides read TGTGCTCTTGCCATTACCGGGTACACCGATAAACTCATCTTT.

The genes are TRDV1 and TRDJ1, with TRDD3 identical over 12 bases. This CDR3 is 22 amino acids long. CDR1 and CDR2 (germline): TSWWSYY, QGS. J was trimmed by 3 bases and V by 2 bases; bases with no gene match: 22. The DNA of the CDR3 is TGTGCTCTTGGGGAAGGCGGGTTCCTACCTTACTTACTGGGGGATACATCCGATAAACTCATCTTT. Translation gives CALGEGGFLPYLLGDTSDKLIF.

For this clone: This may be a read error, as it is one base from a much larger clone. This chain uses TRDV2 with TRDJ3, with 12 positions matching TRDD3. TCRdb lists no J gene, so it was determined here by aligning the DNA to germline. The germline V gene has CDR1 GEAIGNYY and CDR2 EKD. The CDR3 spans 18 residues. This CDR3 is CACDTVLGDTWDTRLMFF. CDR3 DNA: TGTGCCTGTGACACCGTACTGGGGGATACCTGGGACACCCGACTGATGTTTTTC.

By share, this clone ranks as large. This sequence joins TRDV1 and TRDJ1, with 11 bases aligning to TRDD3. There are 24 residues in the CDR3. Per the germline V gene, CDR1 is TSWWSYY and CDR2 is QGS. The ends lost 4 bases at V and 0 bases at J; junction bases unmatched: 28. The CDR3 loop is CALGALMWVPPYWGIDPYTDKLIF. CDR3 sequence (DNA): TGTGCTCTTGGGGCGCTTATGTGGGTTCCCCCGTACTGGGGGATAGACCCGTACACCGATAAACTCATCTTT.

This clone was seen more than once but under ten times. This rearrangement joins TRDV1 to TRDJ1, with TRDD2 matching 7 bases. The junction had 19 bases not matched to a gene; V was cut back by 3 bases and J by 0 bases. The CDR3 is 20 residues long. Germline-derived CDR1 and CDR2 are TSWWSYY and QGS. This chain's CDR3 is CALGDPTFLPLAIYTDKLIF. CDR3 in DNA: TGTGCTCTTGGGGACCCCACCTTCCTCCCTCTGGCGATTTACACCGATAAACTCATCTTT.

This clone ranks as medium-sized (0.01 to 0.1%). The chain employs TRDV1 and TRDJ1, with D maybe TRDD3 (6 bases). CDR1 TSWWSYY and CDR2 QGS come from the germline V gene. V was cut by 0 bases and J by 0 bases, with 14 bases left in between. The CDR3 sequence is 17 residues long. The CDR3 bases are TGTGCTCTTGGGGAACTGGGTTGGGGATCATACACCGATAAACTCATCTTT. It is translated as CALGELGWGSYTDKLIF.

Judged by abundance, this clone is medium-sized. The chain is built from TRDV1 and TRDJ1; 10 bases map to TRDD3. CDR1 TSWWSYY and CDR2 QGS come from the germline V gene. The CDR3 is 27 amino acids. V lost 0 bases to trimming and J lost 6 bases; unmatched junction nucleotides: 40. The CDR3 nucleotides read TGTGCTCTTGGGGAACTACGAGACTTCCTACCCTCCCTACTGGGGGATCCCACGCGGGAGGGGATGTATAAACTCATCTTT. Protein product: CALGELRDFLPSLLGDPTREGMYKLIF.

As to this clone: One base away lies a much larger clone, so this may be a sequencing read error. The chain is built from TRDV3 and TRDJ1; the match to TRDD3 covers 9 bases. Germline CDR1 and CDR2: TVYSNPD and GDNSRS (reference sequence). This CDR3 is 16 amino acids long. V trimming: 0 bases; J trimming: 10 bases; junction bases outside the gene matches: 18. This CDR3 reads CAFRKWGYWGTAILIF. The CDR3 DNA reads TGTGCCTTTAGGAAATGGGGGTACTGGGGGACCGCAATACTCATCTTT.

The J gene is TRDJ1, the V gene TRDV1; D not certain. The germline gives CDR1 TSWWSYY, CDR2 QGS. V lost 0 bases to trimming and J lost 1 base, with 9 bases between them. The CDR3 has 15 amino acids. CDR3 sequence: CALGELVRSTDKLIF. The CDR3 nucleotides read TGTGCTCTTGGGGAACTAGTAAGGAGCACCGATAAACTCATCTTT.

The J gene was reported as TRDJ1; the V gene went uncalled; TRDD3 is the table's D call and was not checked against the DNA. This CDR3 has 19 amino acids. The DNA of the CDR3 is TGTGCTCTTGGGACCTTTCCTCCCCCCGGGGGATACTACACCGATAAACTCATCTTT. Protein sequence: CALGTFPPPGGYYTDKLIF.

Turning to this clone: An end of the junction differs from the germline gene, which may be a read error. The chain is built from TRDV1 and TRDJ1; maybe TRDD3 (5 bases). CDR1 is TSWWSYY, CDR2 QGS, per germline. This CDR3 comprises 14 residues. The CDR3 nucleotides are TGTGCTCTTGGGGAACGGGATTTAATCGATGAACTCATCTTT. Translated: CALGERDLIDELIF.

This clone was counted between two and nine times. The gene calls are TRAV29/DV5 and TRDJ1; D may match TRDD2 or TRDD3 (5 bases each). Germline CDR1 is NSMFDY and CDR2 is ISSIKDK. This CDR3 has 13 residues. V lost 6 bases and J 7 bases, leaving 19 bases between the germline ends. The CDR3 nucleotides are TGTGCAGGGGATGACTCCCCCCCTTCTAAACTCATCTTT. Its translation: CAGDDSPPSKLIF.

Concerning this clone itself: A much larger clone lies a single base off, so this may be a read error. The chain uses TRDV1 and TRDJ1, with 11 bases that match TRDD3. The CDR3 consists of 20 residues. J was trimmed by 3 bases and V by 0 bases; bases with no gene match: 15. The germline V gene has CDR1 TSWWSYY and CDR2 QGS. DNA for the CDR3: TGTGCTCTTGGGGAACTCCATGCGTACTGGGGGATAGCGTACCCCGATAAACTCATCTTT. Amino acid sequence: CALGELHAYWGIAYPDKLIF.

The chain couples TRDV3 to TRDJ1; D not certain. V was shortened by 1 base and J by 0 bases, with 6 bases between the two germline ends. The CDR3 covers 12 residues. Germline assignment: CDR1 TVYSNPD and CDR2 GDNSRS (reference sequence). The CDR3 DNA reads TGTGCCTTTATAGGGTACACCGATAAACTCATCTTT. Translation gives CAFIGYTDKLIF.

This clone is classed as large. The chain joins TRDV3 to TRDJ1; possibly TRDD3 for D (5 bases). The CDR3 spans 14 residues. The germline gives CDR1 TVYSNPD, CDR2 GDNSRS (reference sequence). The V gene lost 2 bases and the J gene lost 2 bases, with 15 bases spanning the gap. The CDR3 here is CAFLWIRGTDKLIF. The CDR3 DNA reads as TGTGCCTTTCTTTGGATAAGGGGGACCGATAAACTCATCTTT.

This clone is deemed medium-sized. The chain carries TRDV1 and TRDJ1; TRDD3 matches 8 bases. The germline gives CDR1 TSWWSYY, CDR2 QGS. The J segment lost 0 bases and the V segment lost 4 bases, leaving 25 bases of the junction unmatched. The CDR3 is made up of 22 amino acids. This chain's CDR3 is CALGVPAFPGLLGAPYTDKLIF. The CDR3 DNA follows: TGTGCTCTTGGGGTACCCGCCTTCCCGGGACTACTGGGGGCCCCTTACACCGATAAACTCATCTTT.

This clone is labeled medium-sized. This same CDR3 is encoded by further DNA sequences in the sample. V is TRDV1 and J is TRDJ1; TRDD3 matches 9 bases. V lost 0 bases, J lost 0 bases, and 17 bases stayed unmatched. CDR1 and CDR2 (germline): TSWWSYY, QGS. The CDR3 extends over 21 amino acids. This CDR3 is CALGELPPTGGPLSDTDKLIF. The CDR3 DNA reads TGTGCTCTTGGGGAACTTCCCCCTACTGGGGGACCTTTGTCGGACACCGATAAACTCATCTTT.

About this clone itself: Being one base from a much bigger clone, this may be a read error. The sample has other DNA sequences that encode this CDR3 too. The chain has TRDV1 and TRDJ1; D is uncertain. In germline, CDR1 is TSWWSYY, CDR2 QGS. The CDR3 runs 23 residues. V was cut by 3 bases and J by 0 bases, with 35 bases left in between. The CDR3, as DNA: TGTGCTCTTGGGGACCACTCCCGCCTCCTCTGGAGGTATAACCCCCGATACACCGATAAACTCATCTTT. Amino acid sequence: CALGDHSRLLWRYNPRYTDKLIF.